This T cell receptor beta chain appears in the sequencing data of a study of blood T cells in healthy people across ages. Primers used in a second PCR of about 6 to 11 cycles were a sample-barcoded 5' primer and a J-beta primer mix. TCRdb reanalysed the 5' RACE reads using MiXCR and keeps one entry per CDR3 protein. The table lists some 780,000 distinct CDR3 sequences, about 56% of them singletons. Sequencing was carried out using blood. This sequence was found in a man aged 40-49 years in good health.

CDR3 protein: CSARPLRLAYYEQYF. Here the CDR3 DNA reads TGCAGTGCTAGGCCCCTGAGGTTGGCTTACTACGAGCAGTACTTC. This chain uses TRBV20-1 with TRBJ2-7; D ambiguous. There are 15 residues in the CDR3. Germline V gene sequence: CDR1 DFQATT, CDR2 SNEGSKA (reference sequence). Deletions cut 3 bases from V and 3 bases from J, with 18 bases between.